The TCR beta chain under discussion was sequenced for a study of cytomegalovirus exposure and HLA in healthy donors. CDR3 length equals 16 residues. The J segment lost 3 bases and the V segment lost 2 bases, leaving 9 bases of the junction unmatched. CDR1 is MNHEY, CDR2 SMNVEV, per germline (reference sequence). 60 Vbeta and 13 Jbeta primers were used in PCR. Sequencing used immunoSEQ multiplex PCR; TCRdb keeps in-frame clones, though not all of them. The sample has 150,000 to 170,000 clones, around 82% seen once. The rearrangement uses TRBV27 and TRBJ2-7, with 8 bases identical to TRBD2. The sequence was obtained from a woman in her 40s in good health and CMV-seropositive. The sequenced sample consisted of PBMCs. CDR3 nucleotide sequence: TGTGCCAGCAGTTTAGGGCCACGGGGGGGATTCTACGAGCAGTACTTC. It is translated as CASSLGPRGGFYEQYF.